This entry concerns a single TCR beta chain. This entry is derived from a study of cytomegalovirus exposure and HLA in healthy donors. The CDR3 spans 17 residues. The V gene's germline CDR1 is SGHAT and CDR2 FQNNGV. V dropped 1 base and J dropped 0; count of bases not matched to a gene: 5. Use of 60 Vbeta and 13 Jbeta primers characterized the PCR. Here immunoSEQ multiplex PCR was the method, and the copy in TCRdb shows in-frame clones only, minus some. The table lists around 140,000 clones, approximately 71% of them singletons. This chain joins TRBV11-2 and TRBJ2-7, with 11 bases aligning to TRBD2. The sequence was collected from a man in his forties in good health and CMV-seronegative. Material for sequencing was PBMCs. CDR3 sequence reads: CASSLVASGGTSYEQYF. For the CDR3, the DNA is TGTGCCAGCAGCTTAGTAGCTAGCGGGGGGACCTCCTACGAGCAGTACTTC.